This TCR beta chain was found in a study of yellow fever vaccine responses in identical twins. For this clonotype: Its target is not known.

The CDR3 totals 12 residues. CDR1 and CDR2 from the germline V gene are SNHLY and FYNNEI. With 4 bases removed from V and 6 bases from J, the gap between germline ends came to 7 bases. TCRdb re-analysed the RT-PCR reads in MiXCR, keeping a single row per CDR3 protein. Among 9,500 to 13,000 distinct CDR3 sequences, approximately 87% were seen once, and the ten largest hold around 2%. Study-level points and caveats: Reportedly, the response of twins' T cells to the vaccine seemed partly convergent, partly personalized.

The sequenced sample was T cells from blood (PBMCs), unsorted or a sorted subset (not recorded which), obtained before or after yellow fever vaccination (not recorded which). This receptor was identified in a woman aged 18-29 years who received the yellow fever vaccine. The chain employs TRBV2 and TRBJ2-1, with D tentatively TRBD1 or TRBD2 (5 bases each). The CDR3 protein is CASSAGTNEQFF. CDR3 nucleotides: TGTGCCAGCAGTGCGGGGACCAATGAGCAGTTCTTC. The full variable domain, its missing parts supplied by reference TRBV2 and TRBJ2-1, is EPEVTQTPSHQVTQMGQEVILRCVPISNHLYFYWYRQILGQKVEFLVSFYNNEISEKSEIFDDQFSVERPDGSNFTLKIRSTKLEDSAMYFCASSAGTNEQFFGPGTRLTVL.